This T cell receptor (beta chain) was observed in a study of regulatory dendritic cells for organ transplantation. Study information: LPS was added to dendritic cell cultures on day 6.

Sorted subsets were CFSE-labeled and cultured around five days with allogeneic dendritic cells. Broader study findings: Naive CD4+ and CD8+ repertoires were highly diverse; memory CD8+ was most oligoclonal.

TCRdb's table, derived via immunoSEQ multiplex PCR, lists solely in-frame clones and lacks some. Of under 15,000 clones in the sample, roughly three quarters were seen once. Comments on this clone: Its antigen is currently unknown.

This clonotype was sampled from a human donor in good health. The source material was naive CD8+ T cells from blood cultured with regulatory dendritic cells. The subset denotes: CD45RA+ naive T cells.

CDR3 sequence (DNA): TGCGCCAGCAGCCAAGACAGGGGCGCGTCGGCCGGGGAGCTGTTTTTT. Translation: CASSQDRGASAGELFF. The chain has TRBV4-1 and TRBJ2-2; TRBD1 might be the D (6 bases). CDR1 and CDR2 from the germline V gene are MGHRA and YSYEKL. The V end lost 0 bases, the J end lost 6 bases, and 14 bases lay between the germline ends. There are 16 residues in the CDR3.